One and the same sample provided the 17 T cell receptor beta chains below, sequenced in a study of breast tumors, draining lymph nodes, adjacent tissues. From the multiplex PCR reads, TCRdb called clonotypes with MiXCR, one entry per CDR3 protein. This sample yields about 47,000 distinct CDR3 sequences, of which under 25% are seen a single time; about 7.6% belongs to the top ten. The sequenced sample was breast tumor tissue. Receptor source: a female donor with breast cancer. Some clones in this sample may be carry-over from other donors' samples.

At least ten counts were recorded for this clonotype. This chain uses TRBV28 with TRBJ1-2, with 7 bases fitting TRBD1. V was pared by 7 bases and J by 0 bases, with 11 bases of the junction left unmatched. The V gene's germline CDR1 is MDHEN and CDR2 SYDVKM. There are 16 residues in the CDR3. CDR3 region: CASIRTTGKANYGYTF. CDR3 in DNA: TGTGCCAGCATTCGTACGACAGGGAAAGCTAACTATGGCTACACCTTC.

In its sample, this clonotype was seen many times. The genes are TRBV11-2 and TRBJ2-3; 10 nucleotides agree with TRBD2. Germline CDR1 is SGHAT and CDR2 is FQNNGV. The CDR3 is made up of 17 amino acids. J lost 1 base, V lost 7 bases, and 11 bases had no gene match. CDR3 region: CASNPGPLAGGTDTQYF. The CDR3 DNA sequence: TGTGCCAGCAACCCGGGTCCCCTAGCGGGGGGCACAGATACGCAGTATTTT.

The sample holds many counts of this clonotype. This CDR3 reads CASSVVETDTQYF. As DNA, the CDR3 is TGTGCCAGCAGCGTGGTTGAAACAGATACGCAGTATTTT. The V call is TRBV9, the J call TRBJ2-3; D gene ambiguous. The V end was cut by 2 bases, the J end by 3 bases, with 7 bases between. From germline, CDR1 is SGDLS and CDR2 YYNGEE. CDR3 length: 13 amino acids.

The chain carries TRBV5-1 and TRBJ2-2; possibly TRBD1 or TRBD2 for D (5 bases each). The CDR3 contains 14 residues. Germline CDR1 reads SGHRS; CDR2 reads YFSETQ. Trimming pared 6 bases from V and 3 bases from J, leaving 12 bases between. As DNA, the CDR3 is TGCGCCAGCAACCTAGGGACCCACACCGGGGAGCTGTTTTTT. Its protein product is CASNLGTHTGELFF.

As regards this clonotype: A single base separates this from a much larger clone, so it may be a read error. The chain links TRBV2 to TRBJ2-1, with 12 bases lining up with TRBD2. In germline, CDR1 is SNHLY, CDR2 FYNNEI. With V trimmed by 5 bases and J by 2 bases, 7 bases remained unmatched. This CDR3 has 17 amino acids. CDR3 bases: TGTGCCAGCAGTTCCCCGCGACTAGCGGGAGCCTACAATGAGCAGTTCTTC. This codes for CASSSPRLAGAYNEQFF.

Ten or more counts support this clonotype. This chain connects TRBV7-9 to TRBJ2-4; the match to TRBD1 covers 8 bases. CDR1 and CDR2 (germline): SEHNR, FQNEAQ (reference sequence). This CDR3 spans 15 amino acids. J was trimmed by 2 bases and V by 5 bases; bases with no gene match: 5. CDR3 in DNA: TGTGCCAGCAGCCCTACAGGGGGAACCAAAAACATTCAGTACTTC. Amino acids: CASSPTGGTKNIQYF.

V and J are TRBV5-1 and TRBJ2-7; D not certain. The length of the CDR3 is 12 residues. CDR1 SGHRS and CDR2 YFSETQ come from the germline V gene. Trimming left V 5 bases short and J 2 bases short, with 8 bases between. DNA for the CDR3: TGCGCCAGCAGGGGAAGTCCCTACGAGCAGTACTTC. It is translated as CASRGSPYEQYF.

V and J are TRBV20-1 and TRBJ2-3; D perhaps matches TRBD1 (5 bases). Deletions cut 2 bases from V and 6 bases from J, with 18 bases between. This CDR3 region has 15 residues. CDR1 and CDR2 from the germline V gene are DFQATT and SNEGSKA (reference sequence). The CDR3 coding sequence is TGCAGTGCTAGAATACCAGGGATCCCCACGGATACGCAGTATTTT. Protein: CSARIPGIPTDTQYF.

The V gene is TRBV20-1, the J gene TRBJ1-6, with D unclear. The CDR3 is 15 amino acids. The V gene lost 0 bases and the J gene lost 7 bases, with 13 bases spanning the gap. Germline lookup yields CDR1 DFQATT and CDR2 SNEGSKA (reference sequence). The DNA of the CDR3 is TGCAGTGCTAGAGATGCGGGAGTCCCGAATTCACCCCTCCACTTT. As protein: CSARDAGVPNSPLHF.

Notes on this clonotype: This CDR3 fails to terminate in the conserved phenylalanine or tryptophan, so it likely reflects a read error. The genes are TRBV6-6 and TRBJ1-3; D remains unclear. Germline CDR1 MNHNY, CDR2 SVGAGI (reference sequence). This CDR3 region has 13 residues. V lost 3 bases and J 0 bases, leaving 3 bases between the germline ends. The CDR3 loop reads CASSYPSGNTIYL. The CDR3 region has the DNA TGTGCCAGCAGTTATCCCTCTGGAAACACCATATATCTT.

This clonotype was counted many times. This chain links TRBV9 with TRBJ2-5, with 8 positions matching TRBD2. The CDR3 totals 19 residues. V lost 0 bases, J lost 0 bases, and 13 bases stayed unmatched. Germline CDR1 is SGDLS and CDR2 is YYNGEE. CDR3: CASSVAPTAGGRNQETQYF. CDR3 nucleotides: TGTGCCAGCAGCGTAGCCCCGACTGCGGGGGGCCGGAACCAAGAGACCCAGTACTTC.

This rearrangement joins TRBV6-6 to TRBJ2-5, with 14 bases that match TRBD2. The CDR3 covers 19 residues. Trimming cost V 1 base and J 3 bases; bases outside gene matches: 10. Germline V gives CDR1 MNHNY, CDR2 SVGAGI (reference sequence). CDR3 protein: CASSYFIGTSGSLEETQYF. In DNA form, the CDR3 reads TGTGCCAGCAGTTACTTCATCGGGACTAGCGGGAGCTTAGAAGAGACCCAGTACTTC.

The chain recombines TRBV14 with TRBJ2-5, with 8 bases identical to TRBD2. The CDR3 loop spans 15 amino acids. Germline V gives CDR1 SGHDN, CDR2 FVKESK. V lost 2 bases and J lost 5; bases outside the gene matches: 7. CDR3: CASSQQREIGETQYF. As DNA, the CDR3 is TGTGCCAGCAGCCAACAGCGGGAGATTGGGGAGACCCAGTACTTC.

This clonotype was seen repeatedly, ten times or more. The rearrangement links TRBV2 to TRBJ1-4; D is unresolved. Germline V gene data show CDR1 as SNHLY and CDR2 as FYNNEI. The CDR3 length is 14 residues. The V and J ends lost 6 bases and 5 bases respectively, with 13 bases between them. The DNA for the CDR3 is TGTGCCAGCAGGGCTGGACGGTGGAATGAAAAACTGTTTTTT. It codes for CASRAGRWNEKLFF.

V gene TRBV11-2 combines with J gene TRBJ2-3, with 16 bases matching TRBD2. The CDR3 is 16 residues long. The trim removed 5 bases at V and 5 bases at J, leaving 4 bases unmatched. Germline CDR1 is SGHAT and CDR2 is FQNNGV. As DNA, the CDR3 is TGTGCCAGCAGCACGGGACTAGCGGGAGGGAGAGATACGCAGTATTTT. Translated, it gives CASSTGLAGGRDTQYF.

This clonotype showed up just a few times. V gene TRBV5-6 combines with J gene TRBJ2-3; D is undetermined. Germline lookup yields CDR1 SGHDT and CDR2 YYEEEE. V was cut by 0 bases and J by 2 bases, with 7 bases left in between. The length of the CDR3 is 14 residues. The CDR3 protein is CASSLGTYTDTQYF. CDR3 DNA sequence: TGTGCCAGCAGCTTGGGCACGTACACAGATACGCAGTATTTT.

Ten or more counts support this clonotype. This chain joins TRBV7-2 and TRBJ2-2, with D tentatively TRBD1 (6 bases). Trimming left V 5 bases short and J 0 bases short, with 13 bases between. The CDR3 contains 16 residues. Germline V CDR1 and CDR2: SGHTA, FQGNSA. CDR3: CASSTRTATNTGELFF. The CDR3 DNA is TGTGCCAGCAGCACCCGGACAGCAACGAACACCGGGGAGCTGTTTTTT.